The T cell receptor (beta chain) described here comes from a study of cytomegalovirus exposure and HLA in healthy donors. Whole-study results and caveats: The classifier, whose performance was assessed in both the original and validation cohorts, reportedly diagnosed cytomegalovirus status with high specificity and sensitivity. Productive rates of about 90% or about 30% were seen for most TCR beta V segments in an earlier analysis.

PCR primers comprised 60 Vbeta and 13 Jbeta primers. Source study methods: Counted up in a later analysis, unique TCR beta chains came to about 83 million, with some 9.9 million shared. Sequenced by immunoSEQ multiplex PCR; TCRdb stores in-frame clones only, minus some. V and J calls and clone size come straight from that table; D and trimming were deduced from the DNA. The data show around 150,000 clones, 60% to 80% seen once. This clone was seen only once. Its matching antigen is unknown. V lost 5 bases and J lost 6, with 20 bases in between. Germline V gives CDR1 SEHNR, CDR2 FQNEAQ (reference sequence). This CDR3 comprises 16 residues.

The sequence came from a woman aged 45-65 years in good health and CMV-seropositive. J is TRBJ2-1 and V is TRBV7-9; weak D call: TRBD1 (6 bases). The sequenced sample was PBMCs. The CDR3 region has the DNA TGTGCCAGCAGCCTACAGGGTAGGCGAGGTCGCAATGAGCAGTTCTTC. Translation gives CASSLQGRRGRNEQFF.